Detailed here is one TCR beta chain. Its antigen remains unknown. This entry comes from a study of PD-1 blockade in classical Hodgkin lymphoma. Study conclusions and caveats: Repertoire differences lack defined causes, possibly disease activity or prior therapy.

Profiled with immunoSEQ multiplex PCR; TCRdb holds only in-frame clones, not every one. The profile shows 100,000 or so clones, roughly 87% of them singletons. The time point denotes: cycle 4 day 1 (C4D1), after more than five weeks of nivolumab. After autologous stem cell transplantation all patients relapsed, and prior brentuximab vedotin exposure differed between cohorts. The CDR3 covers 13 residues. V gave up 5 bases and J gave up 0 bases, with 4 bases separating them. The germline gives CDR1 SGHTA, CDR2 FQGNSA. This sequence originates from a human donor with classical Hodgkin lymphoma. The sample was peripheral blood mononuclear cells (PBMCs), taken before the fourth cycle of nivolumab. The J gene is TRBJ2-2, the V gene TRBV7-2; D uncertain. CDR3 coding DNA: TGTGCCAGCAGCATGGCGAACACCGGGGAGCTGTTTTTT. Translated, it gives CASSMANTGELFF. Full variable domain (remainder filled in from reference TRBV7-2 and TRBJ2-2): GAGVSQSPSNKVTEKGKDVELRCDPISGHTALYWYRQSLGQGLEFLIYFQGNSAPDKSGLPSDRFSAERTGGSVSTLTIQRTQQEDSAVYLCASSMANTGELFFGEGSRLTVL.